Listed below are T cell receptor beta chains from one sample, sequenced in a study of control samples from healthy donors and cancer patients. Profiled with immunoSEQ multiplex PCR; TCRdb holds only in-frame clones, not every one. The sample records 170,000 or so clones, about 90% being singletons. The sample comprised blood. The receptors derive from a woman in her thirties or forties in good health. Each CDR3 is given with its conserved first and last residue. A D gene is named only where the DNA matches it firmly. A row's size may be missing; if present it is once, few, many or a size class.

clone_size,v_call,d_call,j_call,cdr3_aa,cdr3_nt
NA,TRBV27,NA,TRBJ1-3,CASSLPGDTIYF,TGTGCCAGCAGTTTACCAGGGGACACCATATATTTT
once,TRBV4-1,NA,TRBJ1-3,CASSQWDGPEGITF,TGCGCCAGCAGCCAATGGGACGGTCCAGAGGGCATCACTTTT
NA,TRBV6-5,NA,TRBJ1-6,CASSYRRYNSPLHF,TGTGCCAGCAGTTACAGACGGTATAATTCACCCCTCCACTTT
NA,TRBV5-1,TRBD1,TRBJ2-3,CASSLTGVSTDTQYF,TGCGCCAGCAGCTTGACAGGGGTCAGCACAGATACGCAGTATTTT
NA,TRBV13,TRBD2,TRBJ2-7,CASSLGPGLAGPKEQYF,TGTGCCAGCAGCTTAGGGCCGGGACTAGCGGGACCCAAGGAGCAGTACTTC
NA,TRBV19,NA,TRBJ1-3,CASSFQISSGNTIYF,TGTGCCAGTAGTTTCCAAATATCCTCTGGAAACACCATATATTTT
NA,TRBV7-8,TRBD1,TRBJ1-1,CASSWVTGSTEAFF,TGTGCCAGCAGCTGGGTGACAGGGAGCACTGAAGCTTTCTTT
NA,TRBV11-1,NA,TRBJ1-1,CASSAQYTEAFF,TGTGCCAGCAGCGCGCAGTACACTGAAGCTTTCTTT
NA,TRBV21-1,NA,TRBJ2-7,CASSKGGGGRIRSEQYF,TGTGCCAGCAGCAAAGGTGGAGGGGGCAGGATTCGCTCCGAGCAGTACTTC
NA,TRBV3-1/TRBV3-2,NA,TRBJ1-4,CASSGYNEKLFF,TGTGCCAGCAGCGGGTATAATGAAAAACTGTTTTTT
NA,TRBV3-1/TRBV3-2,NA,TRBJ1-1,CASSQGAENTEAFF,TGTGCCAGCAGCCAAGGAGCGGAGAACACTGAAGCTTTCTTT
NA,TRBV5-1,NA,TRBJ2-7,CASSLGGPATTEQYF,TGCGCCAGCAGCTTGGGAGGGCCTGCTACTACGGAGCAGTACTTC
NA,TRBV7-9,TRBD2,TRBJ2-3,CASSLALGLADTQYF,TGTGCCAGCAGCTTAGCGCTCGGACTAGCAGATACGCAGTATTTT
NA,TRBV3-1/TRBV3-2,NA,TRBJ1-6,CASSQSPPEPYNSPLHF,TGTGCCAGCAGCCAATCTCCCCCGGAACCCTATAATTCACCCCTCCACTTT
NA,TRBV19,TRBD1,TRBJ2-1,CASNYSPTGGGEQFF,TGTGCCAGTAACTATTCCCCCACAGGGGGCGGCGAGCAGTTCTTC
NA,TRBV2,NA,TRBJ1-6,CANRGTQGGNSPLHF,TGTGCCAACCGGGGCACGCAGGGTGGAAATTCACCCCTCCACTTT
NA,TRBV14,NA,TRBJ2-1,CASSQVRQGSEQFF,TGTGCCAGCAGCCAAGTCCGGCAGGGCAGTGAGCAGTTCTTC
NA,TRBV18,TRBD1,TRBJ2-5,CASSPEDRAFQETQYF,TGTGCCAGCTCACCGGAGGACAGGGCTTTTCAAGAGACCCAGTACTTC
NA,TRBV24-1,TRBD1,TRBJ2-3,CATSAGGGGTDTQYF,TGTGCCACCAGTGCAGGGGGTGGTGGCACAGATACGCAGTATTTT
NA,TRBV6-5,TRBD1,TRBJ2-7,CASSLTGDEQYF,TGTGCCAGCAGTCTAACAGGGGACGAGCAGTACTTC
NA,TRBV27,NA,TRBJ1-1,CASSLGYSNTEAFF,TGTGCCAGCAGTTTAGGCTACAGCAACACTGAAGCTTTCTTT
NA,TRBV4-1,NA,TRBJ1-4,CASSQDLGMFF,TGCGCCAGCAGCCAAGATCTAGGAATGTTTTTT
few,TRBV18,TRBD2,TRBJ2-1,CASSSPGREAGGNEQFF,TGTGCCAGCTCGAGCCCCGGCCGTGAGGCGGGGGGAAATGAGCAGTTCTTC
few,TRBV5-4,NA,TRBJ1-2,CASSSTVNYGYTF,TGTGCCAGCAGCTCGACAGTTAACTATGGCTACACCTTC
NA,TRBV11-2,NA,TRBJ2-1,CASSPLGGAHNEQFF,TGTGCCAGCAGCCCCTTGGGCGGGGCCCACAATGAGCAGTTCTTC
NA,TRBV7-7,NA,TRBJ2-5,CASSLDHLETQYF,TGTGCCAGCAGCTTAGATCATTTGGAGACCCAGTACTTC
NA,TRBV2,NA,TRBJ2-3,CASSRSTDTQYF,TGTGCCAGCAGCCGTAGCACAGATACGCAGTATTTT
NA,TRBV6-6,TRBD1,TRBJ2-1,CASSTLQGSSYNEQFF,TGTGCCAGCAGTACCCTACAGGGGAGCTCCTACAATGAGCAGTTCTTC
NA,TRBV4-1,NA,TRBJ2-3,CASSQDSGTDTQYF,TGCGCCAGCAGCCAAGATTCGGGTACAGATACGCAGTATTTT